This T cell receptor beta chain was captured by sequencing in a study of blood T cell repertoires in COVID-19. About the research overall: Acute-phase and convalescent COVID-19 samples originated in the United States, Italy and Spain. The analysed material was cDNA or gDNA that came from T cells, B-cell-depleted T cells, or PBMCs.

Seattle's enrolled individuals joined amid active infection and were then monitored longitudinally. Deletions cut 5 bases from V and 0 bases from J, with 5 bases between. CDR1 and CDR2 from the germline V gene are SGHTA and FQGNSA. This CDR3 region has 13 residues. Assay: immunoSEQ multiplex PCR; the TCRdb copy retains only in-frame clones and omits some. Of fewer than 250,000 clones in the sample, about four fifths were seen once. Sequenced: peripheral blood. The clonotype originates from a woman aged 60-70 years with COVID-19, enrolled during active disease. The chain links TRBV7-2 to TRBJ1-5; D unresolved. The CDR3 sequence is CASSTYSNQPQHF. As DNA, the CDR3 is TGTGCCAGCAGCACTTATAGCAATCAGCCCCAGCATTTT.